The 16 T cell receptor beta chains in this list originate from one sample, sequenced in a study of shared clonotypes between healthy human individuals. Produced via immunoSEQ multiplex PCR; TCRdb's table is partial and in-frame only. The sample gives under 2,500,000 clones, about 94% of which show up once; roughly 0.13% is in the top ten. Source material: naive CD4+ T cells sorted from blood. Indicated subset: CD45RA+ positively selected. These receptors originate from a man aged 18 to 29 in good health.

CDR3 amino acids: CASSEARPGTHSNQPQHF. The CDR3 bases are TGCGCCAGCAGTGAAGCCCGTCCAGGGACGCATAGCAATCAGCCCCAGCATTTT. The V gene is TRBV10-2, the J gene TRBJ1-5; tentative D call: TRBD1 (5 bases). The germline V gene encodes CDR1 WSHSY and CDR2 SAAADI. V was clipped by 3 bases and J by 0 bases, with 18 bases between them. The CDR3 extends over 18 amino acids.

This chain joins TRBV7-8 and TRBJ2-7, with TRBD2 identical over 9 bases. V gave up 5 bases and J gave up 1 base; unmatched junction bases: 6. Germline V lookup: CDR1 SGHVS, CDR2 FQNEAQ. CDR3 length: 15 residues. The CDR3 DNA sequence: TGTGCCAGCAGCCCCATGCGGGAGGGTTCCTACGAGCAGTACTTC. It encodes CASSPMREGSYEQYF.

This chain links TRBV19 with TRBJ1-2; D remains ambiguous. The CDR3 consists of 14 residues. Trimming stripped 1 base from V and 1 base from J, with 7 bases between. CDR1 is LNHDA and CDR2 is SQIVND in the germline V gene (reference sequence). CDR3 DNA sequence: TGTGCCAGTAGTATAGGGTGGGGTAACTATGGCTACACCTTC. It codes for CASSIGWGNYGYTF.

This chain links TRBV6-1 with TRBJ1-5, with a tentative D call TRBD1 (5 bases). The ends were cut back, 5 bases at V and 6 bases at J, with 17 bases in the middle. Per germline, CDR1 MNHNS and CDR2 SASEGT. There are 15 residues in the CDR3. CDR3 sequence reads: CASSPPTAYLQPQHF. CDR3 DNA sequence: TGTGCCAGCAGTCCACCGACAGCGTATCTTCAGCCCCAGCATTTT.

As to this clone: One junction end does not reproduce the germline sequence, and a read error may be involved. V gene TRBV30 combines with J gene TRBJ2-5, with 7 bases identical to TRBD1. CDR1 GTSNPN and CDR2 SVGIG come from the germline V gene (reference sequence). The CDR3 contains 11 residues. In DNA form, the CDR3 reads TGTGCCTGGAGTGGAGGGGGCAGGGTCCACTTC. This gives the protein CAWSGGGRVHF.

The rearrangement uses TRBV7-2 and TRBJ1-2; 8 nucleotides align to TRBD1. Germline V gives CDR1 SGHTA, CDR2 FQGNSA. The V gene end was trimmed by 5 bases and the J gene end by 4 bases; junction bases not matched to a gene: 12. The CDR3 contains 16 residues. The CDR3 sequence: CASSPAGGPNTYGYTF. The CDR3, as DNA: TGTGCCAGCAGCCCGGCAGGGGGCCCTAATACCTATGGCTACACCTTC.

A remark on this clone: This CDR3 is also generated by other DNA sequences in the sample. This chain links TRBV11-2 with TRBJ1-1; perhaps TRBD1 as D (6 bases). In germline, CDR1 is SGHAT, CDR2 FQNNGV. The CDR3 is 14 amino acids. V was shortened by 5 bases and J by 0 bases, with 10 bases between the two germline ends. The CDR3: CASSQGQMNTEAFF. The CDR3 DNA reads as TGTGCCAGCAGCCAAGGACAGATGAACACTGAAGCTTTCTTT.

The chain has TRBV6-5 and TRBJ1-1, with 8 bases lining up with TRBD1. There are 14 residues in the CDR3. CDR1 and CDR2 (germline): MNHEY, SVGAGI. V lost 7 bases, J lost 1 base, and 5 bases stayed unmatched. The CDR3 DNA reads TGTGCCAGCACCCGGACAGGGACGAACACTGAAGCTTTCTTT. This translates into CASTRTGTNTEAFF.

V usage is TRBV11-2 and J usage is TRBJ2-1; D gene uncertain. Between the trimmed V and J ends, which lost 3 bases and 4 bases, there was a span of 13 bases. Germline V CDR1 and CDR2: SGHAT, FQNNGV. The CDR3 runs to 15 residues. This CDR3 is CASSLSRQGYNEQFF. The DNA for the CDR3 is TGTGCCAGCAGCTTGAGCCGTCAAGGGTACAATGAGCAGTTCTTC.

The CDR3 DNA sequence: TGTGCCAGCAGCTTAGACGGTTTGATGGGCGGTGAGCAGTTCTTC. Amino acids: CASSLDGLMGGEQFF. The chain couples TRBV11-3 to TRBJ2-1, with unresolved D. This CDR3 comprises 15 residues. V lost 0 bases and J 9 bases, leaving 15 bases between the germline ends. Germline assignment: CDR1 SGHNT and CDR2 YENEEA.

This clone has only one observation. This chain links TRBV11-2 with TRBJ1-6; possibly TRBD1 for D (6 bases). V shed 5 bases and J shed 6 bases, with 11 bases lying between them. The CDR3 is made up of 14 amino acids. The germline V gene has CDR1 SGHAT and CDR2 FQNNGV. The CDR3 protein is CASSPKQGNSPLHF. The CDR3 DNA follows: TGTGCCAGCAGCCCGAAACAGGGTAATTCACCCCTCCACTTT. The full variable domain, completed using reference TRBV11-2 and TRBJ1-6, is EAGVAQSPRYKIIEKRQSVAFWCNPISGHATLYWYQQILGQGPKLLIQFQNNGVVDDSQLPKDRFSAERLKGVDSTLKIQPAKLEDSAVYLCASSPKQGNSPLHFGNGTRLTVT.

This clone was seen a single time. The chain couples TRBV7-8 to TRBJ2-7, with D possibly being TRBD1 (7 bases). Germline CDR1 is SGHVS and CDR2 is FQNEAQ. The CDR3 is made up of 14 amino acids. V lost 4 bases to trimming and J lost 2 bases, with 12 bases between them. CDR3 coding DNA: TGTGCCAGCAGCTCCAGGGGGGTGGCCTACGAGCAGTACTTC. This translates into CASSSRGVAYEQYF.

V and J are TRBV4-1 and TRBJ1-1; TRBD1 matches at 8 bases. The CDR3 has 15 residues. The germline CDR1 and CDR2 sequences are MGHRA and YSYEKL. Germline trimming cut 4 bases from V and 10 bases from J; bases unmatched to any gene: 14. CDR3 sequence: CASSPPAGGNPRAFF. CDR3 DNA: TGCGCCAGCAGCCCCCCGGCAGGGGGCAATCCCAGAGCTTTCTTT.

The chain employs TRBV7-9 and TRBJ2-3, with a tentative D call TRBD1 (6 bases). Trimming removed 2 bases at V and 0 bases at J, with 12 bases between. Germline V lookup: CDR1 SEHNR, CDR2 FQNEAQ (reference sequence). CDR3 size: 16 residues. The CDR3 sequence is CASSLNRQASTDTQYF. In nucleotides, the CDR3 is TGTGCCAGCAGCTTAAATAGACAGGCCAGCACAGATACGCAGTATTTT.

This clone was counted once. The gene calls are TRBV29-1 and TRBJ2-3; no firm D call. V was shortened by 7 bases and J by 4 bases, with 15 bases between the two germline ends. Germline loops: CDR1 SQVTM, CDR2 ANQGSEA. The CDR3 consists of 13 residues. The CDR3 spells CSAAPRFADTQYF. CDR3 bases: TGCAGCGCCGCCCCTAGATTTGCAGATACGCAGTATTTT.

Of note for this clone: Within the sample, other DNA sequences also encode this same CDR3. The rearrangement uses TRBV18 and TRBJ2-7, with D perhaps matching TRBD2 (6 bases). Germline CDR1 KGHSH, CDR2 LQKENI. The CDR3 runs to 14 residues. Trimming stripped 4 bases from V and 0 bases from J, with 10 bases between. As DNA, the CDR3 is TGTGCCAGCTCACTAGCCGGGGGCTCCTACGAGCAGTACTTC. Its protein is CASSLAGGSYEQYF. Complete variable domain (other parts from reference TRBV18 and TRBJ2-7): NAGVMQNPRHLVRRRGQEARLRCSPMKGHSHVYWYRQLPEEGLKFMVYLQKENIIDESGMPKERFSAEFPKEGPSILRIQQVVRGDSAAYFCASSLAGGSYEQYFGPGTRLTVT.